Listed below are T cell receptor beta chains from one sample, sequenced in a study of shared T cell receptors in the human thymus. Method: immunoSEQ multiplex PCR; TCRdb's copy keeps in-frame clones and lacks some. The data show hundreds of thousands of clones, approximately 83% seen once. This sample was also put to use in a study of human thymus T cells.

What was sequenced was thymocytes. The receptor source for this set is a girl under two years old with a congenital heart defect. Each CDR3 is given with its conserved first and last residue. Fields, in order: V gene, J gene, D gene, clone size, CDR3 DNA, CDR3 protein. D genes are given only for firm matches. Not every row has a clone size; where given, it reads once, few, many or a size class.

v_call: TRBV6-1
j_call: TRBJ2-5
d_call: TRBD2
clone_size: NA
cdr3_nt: TGTGCCAGCAGTGTGGGACTAGCGGGGGGGCAAGAGACCCAGTACTTC
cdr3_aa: CASSVGLAGGQETQYF

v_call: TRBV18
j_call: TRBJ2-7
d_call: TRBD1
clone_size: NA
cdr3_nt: TGTGCCAGCTCACCTTTCAGGGGGCCCTCCTACGAGCAGTACTTC
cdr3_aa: CASSPFRGPSYEQYF

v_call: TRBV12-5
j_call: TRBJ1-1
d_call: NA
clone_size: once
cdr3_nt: TGTGCTAGTGGTTTGGGGAGTGAAGCTTTCTTT
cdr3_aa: CASGLGSEAFF

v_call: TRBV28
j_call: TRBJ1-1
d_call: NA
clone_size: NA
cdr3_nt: TGTGCCAGCAGTGCCAACACAAAGAACACTGAAGCTTTCTTT
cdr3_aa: CASSANTKNTEAFF

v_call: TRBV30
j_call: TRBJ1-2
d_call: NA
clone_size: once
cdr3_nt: TGTGCCTGGAGTGTAATCGGGGGGGTCAGGGCTAACTATGGCTACACCTTC
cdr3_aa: CAWSVIGGVRANYGYTF

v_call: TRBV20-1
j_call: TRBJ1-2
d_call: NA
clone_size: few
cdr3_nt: TGCAGTGCTAGAGAGGGGATCCTTGAGGGCTTC
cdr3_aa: CSAREGILEGF

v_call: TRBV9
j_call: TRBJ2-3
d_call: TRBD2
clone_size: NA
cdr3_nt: TGTGCCAGCGCCGGGCTAGCGGGGTCTGGTGATACGCAGTATTTT
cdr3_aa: CASAGLAGSGDTQYF

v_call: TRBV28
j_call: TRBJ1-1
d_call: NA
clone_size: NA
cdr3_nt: TGTGCCAGCAGTTCAACCTCGACAGTGAACACTGAAGCTTTCTTT
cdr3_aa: CASSSTSTVNTEAFF

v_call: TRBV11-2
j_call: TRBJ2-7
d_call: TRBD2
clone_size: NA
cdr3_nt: TGTGCCAGCAGCCACCTCGGGTTAGCGGGGCAATACGAGCAGTACTTC
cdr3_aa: CASSHLGLAGQYEQYF

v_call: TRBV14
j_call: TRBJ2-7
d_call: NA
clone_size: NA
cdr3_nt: TGTGCCAGCAGCCGCAGGGTACCCTGGGAAGAGCAGTACTTC
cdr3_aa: CASSRRVPWEEQYF

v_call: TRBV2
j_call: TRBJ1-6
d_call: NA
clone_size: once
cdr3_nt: TGTGCCAAGCAGAGGTGGGACTCCAGGGATTCACCCCTCCACTTT
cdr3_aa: CAKQRWDSRDSPLHF

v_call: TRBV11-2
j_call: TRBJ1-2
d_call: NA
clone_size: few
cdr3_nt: TGTGCCAGCAGCTTAGATCGTTCGGGGCGCGGGACGACTAGGGGCACCTTC
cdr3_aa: CASSLDRSGRGTTRGTF

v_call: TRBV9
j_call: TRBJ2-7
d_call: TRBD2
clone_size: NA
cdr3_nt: TGTGCCAGCAGCGCAAACACCGGGACTAGCTCCTACGAGCAGTACTTC
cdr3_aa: CASSANTGTSSYEQYF

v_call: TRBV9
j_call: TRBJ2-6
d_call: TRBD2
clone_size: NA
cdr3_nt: TGTGCCAGCAGCACCCACCGGCGGGGGGGCCCTTCTGGGGCCAACGTCCTGACTTTC
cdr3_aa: CASSTHRRGGPSGANVLTF

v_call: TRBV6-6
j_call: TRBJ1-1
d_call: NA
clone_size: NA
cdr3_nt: TGTGCCAGCAGTCCCTTCAAGATTAACATGAACACTGAAGCTTTCTTT
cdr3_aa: CASSPFKINMNTEAFF

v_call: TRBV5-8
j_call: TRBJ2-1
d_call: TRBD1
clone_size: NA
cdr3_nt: TGTGCCAGCAGCTCCGGGACAGGGAATGAGCAGTTCTTC
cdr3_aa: CASSSGTGNEQFF

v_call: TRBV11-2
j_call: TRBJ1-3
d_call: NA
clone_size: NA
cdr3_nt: TGTGCCAGCAGCCGGAAAAACGGGACAGGAAACACCATATATTTT
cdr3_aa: CASSRKNGTGNTIYF

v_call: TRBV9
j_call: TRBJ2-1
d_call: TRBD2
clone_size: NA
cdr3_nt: TGTGCCAGCAGCGTAACAGGACTAGTGTACACTAATGAGCAGTTCTTC
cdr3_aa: CASSVTGLVYTNEQFF

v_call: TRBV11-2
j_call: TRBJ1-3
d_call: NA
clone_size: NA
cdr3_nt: TGTGCCAGCAGCTTATTATCCTCTGGAAACACCATATATTTT
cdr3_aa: CASSLLSSGNTIYF

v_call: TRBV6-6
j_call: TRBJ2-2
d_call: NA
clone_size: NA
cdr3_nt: TGTGCCAGCAGTTACTCCGCGCGGAACACCGGGGAGCTGTTTTTT
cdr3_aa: CASSYSARNTGELFF

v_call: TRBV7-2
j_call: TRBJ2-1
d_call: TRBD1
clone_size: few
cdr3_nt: TGTGCCAGCAGCCGGGAGGACAGGGGTAGTAGGAATGAGCAGTTCTTC
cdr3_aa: CASSREDRGSRNEQFF

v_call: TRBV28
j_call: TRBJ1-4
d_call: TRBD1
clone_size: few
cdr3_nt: TGTGCCAGCAGACCCCACGCGGACAGGGGGCCCCAAAAAAAACTTGAACTGTTTTTT
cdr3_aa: CASRPHADRGPQKKLELFF

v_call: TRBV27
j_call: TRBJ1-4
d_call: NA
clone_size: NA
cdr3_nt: TGTGCCAGCAGCCTGCTCCCCGGCGGAGCTAATGAAAAACTGTTTTTT
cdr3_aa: CASSLLPGGANEKLFF

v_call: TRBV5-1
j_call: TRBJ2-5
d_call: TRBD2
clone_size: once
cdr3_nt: TGCGCCAGCAGCTTGGGGCGGACTAGCGGGAGCCAAGGGACCCAGTACTTC
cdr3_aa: CASSLGRTSGSQGTQYF

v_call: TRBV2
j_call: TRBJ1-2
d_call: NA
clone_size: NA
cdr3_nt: TGTGCCAGCAGTGAAGGGACAGCTCGCCTGTCTACTTATGGCTACACCTTC
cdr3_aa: CASSEGTARLSTYGYTF

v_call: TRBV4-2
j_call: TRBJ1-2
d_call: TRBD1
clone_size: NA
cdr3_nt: TGTGCCAGCAGCCAAGGGGACAGACCCTATGGCTACACCTTC
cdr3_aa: CASSQGDRPYGYTF

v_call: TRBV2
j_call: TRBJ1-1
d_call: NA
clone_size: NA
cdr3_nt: TGTGCCAGCAATTCTGAGCTGGGGGGGGGAAACACTGAAGCTTTCTTT
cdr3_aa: CASNSELGGGNTEAFF

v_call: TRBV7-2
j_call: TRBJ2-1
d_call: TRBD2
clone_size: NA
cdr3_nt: TGTGCCAGCAGCCCTCCCGGGACTAGCGAGAATGAGCAGTTCTTC
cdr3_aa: CASSPPGTSENEQFF

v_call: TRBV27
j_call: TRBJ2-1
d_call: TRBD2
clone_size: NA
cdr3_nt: TGTGCCAGCAGTCCCCGGACTAGCGGGGTTACCTACAATGAGCAGTTCTTC
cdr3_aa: CASSPRTSGVTYNEQFF

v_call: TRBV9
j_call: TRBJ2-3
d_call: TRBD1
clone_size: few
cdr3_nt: TGTGCCAGCAGCCCAGGAACAGGGGATCCCACTGATACGCAGTATTTT
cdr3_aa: CASSPGTGDPTDTQYF

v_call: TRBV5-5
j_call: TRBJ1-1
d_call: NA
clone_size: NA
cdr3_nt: TGTGCCAGCAGAACTACCGCAGGGGCACACGAAGCTTTCTTT
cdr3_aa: CASRTTAGAHEAFF

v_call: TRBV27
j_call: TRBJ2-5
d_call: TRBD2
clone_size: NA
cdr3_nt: TGTGCCAGCAGTCCCGTCAAGACTAGCGGGGGGCTGGAGACCCAGTACTTC
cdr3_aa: CASSPVKTSGGLETQYF

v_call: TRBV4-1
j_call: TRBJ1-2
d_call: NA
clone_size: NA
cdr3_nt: TGCGCCAGCAGCCAAGCAAAATCGTCGGACAGCTGCTATGGCTACACCTTC
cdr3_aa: CASSQAKSSDSCYGYTF

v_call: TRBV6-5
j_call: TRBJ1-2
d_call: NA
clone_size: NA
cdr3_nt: TGTGCCAGCAGTTATGGGGGGGAGTTTCGGGGCTACACCTTC
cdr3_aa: CASSYGGEFRGYTF

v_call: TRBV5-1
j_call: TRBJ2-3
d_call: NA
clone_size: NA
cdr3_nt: TGCGCCAGCAGCTTGGGACGTACGTATCAGGGAAAGGTAAACACAGATACGCAGTATTTT
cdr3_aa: CASSLGRTYQGKVNTDTQYF

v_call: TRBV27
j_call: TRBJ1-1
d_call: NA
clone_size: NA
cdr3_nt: TGTTCTACCTCGGGGAATGAGGACACTGAAGCTTTCTTT
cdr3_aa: CSTSGNEDTEAFF

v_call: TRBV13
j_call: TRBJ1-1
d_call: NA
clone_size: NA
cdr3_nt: TGTGCCAGCAGCACCGTACAGACAGGCACTGAAGCTTTCTTT
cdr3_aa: CASSTVQTGTEAFF

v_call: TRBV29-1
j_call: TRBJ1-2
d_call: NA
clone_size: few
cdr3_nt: TGCAGCGCGGAGGGTGTGCGTAGCTACACCTTC
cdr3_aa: CSAEGVRSYTF

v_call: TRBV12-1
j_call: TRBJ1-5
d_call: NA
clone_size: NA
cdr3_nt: TGTGCCAACTCTGCGGCATGCCAGCCCCAGCATTTT
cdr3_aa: CANSAACQPQHF

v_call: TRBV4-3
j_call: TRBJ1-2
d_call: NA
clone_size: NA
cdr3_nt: TGCGCCAGCAGCCAAGATCCTGGGGAGGGTCTCCCCCATGGCTACACCTTC
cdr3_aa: CASSQDPGEGLPHGYTF